The rows below give T cell receptor beta chains drawn from one sample of a study of CD8+CD57+ T cells in acquired aplastic anemia. MiXCR, run by TCRdb on the reads, gives a single entry per CDR3 protein. The repertoire holds 300,000 or so distinct CDR3 sequences, with 45% to 65% as singletons. The sample taken for sequencing was sorted CD4+, CD8+, or CD8+CD57+ T cells (not recorded which) from PBMCs. These receptors originate from a human donor with aplastic anemia. The CDR3 runs from the conserved cysteine through the conserved F or W. Fields, in order: J gene, CDR3 length, D gene, V gene, clone size, CDR3 DNA, CDR3 protein. The D gene is left open where the match is weak. Clone size is stated in some rows and not others, as once, few, many or a class when expanded.

J gene: TRBJ1-2; CDR3 length: 13; D gene: -; V gene: TRBV7-9; clone size: few; CDR3 DNA: TGTGCCAGCAGCCCGGAGGAGGGAGGGGGCTACACCTTC; CDR3 protein: CASSPEEGGGYTF
J gene: TRBJ2-7; CDR3 length: 14; D gene: TRBD2; V gene: TRBV20-1; clone size: -; CDR3 DNA: TGCAGTGCGGTGACTAGCGGGAGGACGGCCGAGCAGTACTTC; CDR3 protein: CSAVTSGRTAEQYF
J gene: TRBJ2-2; CDR3 length: 11; D gene: TRBD1; V gene: TRBV19; clone size: -; CDR3 DNA: TGTGCCAGTCAGGGGGCCGGGGAGCTGTTTTTT; CDR3 protein: CASQGAGELFF
J gene: TRBJ1-2; CDR3 length: 12; D gene: -; V gene: TRBV19; clone size: -; CDR3 DNA: TGTGCCAGTAGTATCGCCTATTATGGCTACACCTTC; CDR3 protein: CASSIAYYGYTF
J gene: TRBJ2-1; CDR3 length: 14; D gene: -; V gene: TRBV9; clone size: many; CDR3 DNA: TGTGCCAGCAGCGTAGACCCACAAGTCAATGAGCAGTTCTTC; CDR3 protein: CASSVDPQVNEQFF
J gene: TRBJ2-5; CDR3 length: 14; D gene: -; V gene: TRBV15; clone size: once; CDR3 DNA: TGTGCCACCAGCAGAGACAGGGGAGGAGAGACCCAGTACTTC; CDR3 protein: CATSRDRGGETQYF
J gene: TRBJ1-2; CDR3 length: 14; D gene: -; V gene: TRBV7-8; clone size: once; CDR3 DNA: TGTGCCAGCAGCTTTGGGGTACTCAACTATGGCTACACCTTC; CDR3 protein: CASSFGVLNYGYTF
J gene: TRBJ1-5; CDR3 length: 14; D gene: -; V gene: TRBV29-1; clone size: few; CDR3 DNA: TGCAGCGTTTGCCAGGACTCACGTGGACAGCCCCAGCATTTT; CDR3 protein: CSVCQDSRGQPQHF
J gene: TRBJ2-2; CDR3 length: 14; D gene: -; V gene: TRBV20-1; clone size: -; CDR3 DNA: TGCAGTGGGAGTACGGGGGGCGGCACCGGGGAGCTGTTTTTT; CDR3 protein: CSGSTGGGTGELFF
J gene: TRBJ2-3; CDR3 length: 15; D gene: TRBD1; V gene: TRBV10-3; clone size: -; CDR3 DNA: TGTGCCATCAGTGAGGGACAGGGGAACACAGATACGCAGTATTTT; CDR3 protein: CAISEGQGNTDTQYF
J gene: TRBJ2-1; CDR3 length: 14; D gene: TRBD2; V gene: TRBV2; clone size: -; CDR3 DNA: TGTGCCAGGCCTACTAGCGGAGGCTACAGTGAGCAGTTCTTC; CDR3 protein: CARPTSGGYSEQFF
J gene: TRBJ2-3; CDR3 length: 16; D gene: TRBD1; V gene: TRBV15; clone size: -; CDR3 DNA: TGTGCCACCAGCAGGGATGAGACAGGGGCTACAGATACGCAGTATTTT; CDR3 protein: CATSRDETGATDTQYF
J gene: TRBJ1-2; CDR3 length: 15; D gene: -; V gene: TRBV10-3; clone size: -; CDR3 DNA: TGTGCCATCAGTGACCCGAGAACCCCAGGGGTTGGCTACACCTTC; CDR3 protein: CAISDPRTPGVGYTF
J gene: TRBJ2-7; CDR3 length: 15; D gene: -; V gene: TRBV20-1; clone size: -; CDR3 DNA: TGCAGTGCTAGAGATCCAGGGGTGAGCTCCTACGAGCAGTACTTC; CDR3 protein: CSARDPGVSSYEQYF
J gene: TRBJ2-7; CDR3 length: 16; D gene: TRBD1; V gene: TRBV11-1; clone size: many; CDR3 DNA: TGTGCCAGCAGCCTTGGCACCGGGACAGGGATCTACGAGCAGTACTTC; CDR3 protein: CASSLGTGTGIYEQYF
J gene: TRBJ1-1; CDR3 length: 12; D gene: -; V gene: TRBV10-1; clone size: -; CDR3 DNA: TGCGCCAGCACCTCCCGATCGGGTGAAGCTTTCTTT; CDR3 protein: CASTSRSGEAFF
J gene: TRBJ2-7; CDR3 length: 14; D gene: -; V gene: TRBV5-1; clone size: -; CDR3 DNA: TGCGCCAGCAGCTTGGGACAGCCCCCTTTCGAGCAGTACTTC; CDR3 protein: CASSLGQPPFEQYF
J gene: TRBJ1-1; CDR3 length: 12; D gene: TRBD1; V gene: TRBV7-9; clone size: many; CDR3 DNA: TGTGCCGGGGACAGGGGGAGCACTGAAGCTTTCTTT; CDR3 protein: CAGDRGSTEAFF
J gene: TRBJ2-1; CDR3 length: 13; D gene: TRBD1; V gene: TRBV7-9; clone size: many; CDR3 DNA: TGTGCCAGTCAACAGGGGATCTACAATGAGCAGTTCTTC; CDR3 protein: CASQQGIYNEQFF
J gene: TRBJ1-2; CDR3 length: 14; D gene: -; V gene: TRBV7-9; clone size: -; CDR3 DNA: TGTGCCAGCAGCTTAATGGCCGCTAACTATGGCTACACCTTC; CDR3 protein: CASSLMAANYGYTF
J gene: TRBJ2-1; CDR3 length: 12; D gene: -; V gene: TRBV9; clone size: -; CDR3 DNA: TGTGCCGGCAGCCCCGGCAACCATGAGCAGTTCTTC; CDR3 protein: CAGSPGNHEQFF
J gene: TRBJ2-7; CDR3 length: 13; D gene: -; V gene: TRBV20-1; clone size: -; CDR3 DNA: TGCAGTGCTAGAGGGGACTGGGGCTACGAGCAGTACTTC; CDR3 protein: CSARGDWGYEQYF
J gene: TRBJ2-1; CDR3 length: 13; D gene: -; V gene: TRBV15; clone size: many; CDR3 DNA: TGTGCCACCAGCTTAGCCAAGACCCGTGAGCAGTTCTTC; CDR3 protein: CATSLAKTREQFF
J gene: TRBJ2-1; CDR3 length: 15; D gene: TRBD2; V gene: TRBV29-1; clone size: -; CDR3 DNA: TGCAGCGTTGACCCTCTAGCGGGCTCCTACAATGAGCAGTTCTTC; CDR3 protein: CSVDPLAGSYNEQFF
J gene: TRBJ1-6; CDR3 length: 15; D gene: -; V gene: TRBV19; clone size: medium-sized; CDR3 DNA: TGTGCCAGTAGCCAACGGGACCGGGATAATTCACCCCTCCACTTT; CDR3 protein: CASSQRDRDNSPLHF
J gene: TRBJ1-1; CDR3 length: 13; D gene: -; V gene: TRBV12-3/TRBV12-4; clone size: -; CDR3 DNA: TGTGCCAGCACCCTAAGAGGGGGAGGTGAAGCTTTCTTT; CDR3 protein: CASTLRGGGEAFF
J gene: TRBJ1-3; CDR3 length: 17; D gene: TRBD1; V gene: TRBV15; clone size: -; CDR3 DNA: TGTGCCACCAGCAGAGATTCGGTGGACAGGGTCGGAAGCACCATATATTTT; CDR3 protein: CATSRDSVDRVGSTIYF
J gene: TRBJ1-6; CDR3 length: 13; D gene: -; V gene: TRBV19; clone size: -; CDR3 DNA: TGTGCCAGTCGAAGACAGGACAATTCACCCCTCCACTTT; CDR3 protein: CASRRQDNSPLHF
J gene: TRBJ2-7; CDR3 length: 15; D gene: TRBD2; V gene: TRBV7-7; clone size: -; CDR3 DNA: TGTGCTAGCAGCTTAGGTTACGGGGGGACCTACGAGCAGTACTTC; CDR3 protein: CASSLGYGGTYEQYF
J gene: TRBJ2-1; CDR3 length: 15; D gene: TRBD2; V gene: TRBV4-2; clone size: -; CDR3 DNA: TGTGCCAGCAGCCAGGGCACTAGCGCCGACAATGAGCAGTTCTTC; CDR3 protein: CASSQGTSADNEQFF
J gene: TRBJ1-6; CDR3 length: 15; D gene: TRBD1; V gene: TRBV2; clone size: -; CDR3 DNA: TGTGCCAGCAGTATTGGGACAGAAAATAATTCACCCCTCCACTTT; CDR3 protein: CASSIGTENNSPLHF
J gene: TRBJ2-7; CDR3 length: 15; D gene: -; V gene: TRBV24-1; clone size: -; CDR3 DNA: TGTGCCACCAGTGATTTGCCCTACACGACAGGTGAGCAGTACTTC; CDR3 protein: CATSDLPYTTGEQYF
J gene: TRBJ1-4; CDR3 length: 16; D gene: -; V gene: TRBV9; clone size: -; CDR3 DNA: TGTGCCAGCAGCGTAGATATTGGGGGGGCAGGGGAAAAACTGTTTTTT; CDR3 protein: CASSVDIGGAGEKLFF
J gene: TRBJ2-5; CDR3 length: 13; D gene: -; V gene: TRBV2; clone size: many; CDR3 DNA: TGTGCCAGCAGTCAAGAATACCAAGAGACCCAGTACTTC; CDR3 protein: CASSQEYQETQYF
J gene: TRBJ1-5; CDR3 length: 14; D gene: -; V gene: TRBV7-8; clone size: many; CDR3 DNA: TGTGCCAGCAGCTTTGGGGGACTCAATCAGCCCCAGCATTTT; CDR3 protein: CASSFGGLNQPQHF
J gene: TRBJ2-1; CDR3 length: 15; D gene: TRBD2; V gene: TRBV12-3/TRBV12-4; clone size: -; CDR3 DNA: TGTGCCAGCAGTTTGGGACTAGCGGGAGTCGAGGAGCAGTTCTTC; CDR3 protein: CASSLGLAGVEEQFF
J gene: TRBJ2-7; CDR3 length: 15; D gene: TRBD2; V gene: TRBV6-5; clone size: many; CDR3 DNA: TGTGCCAGCAGGCAACTAGCGGGAGGTTCCTACGAGCAGTACTTC; CDR3 protein: CASRQLAGGSYEQYF
J gene: TRBJ2-1; CDR3 length: 13; D gene: TRBD2; V gene: TRBV20-1; clone size: -; CDR3 DNA: TGCAGTGCTATGGGCGGGAGTCGATCTGAGCAGTTCTTC; CDR3 protein: CSAMGGSRSEQFF
J gene: TRBJ2-7; CDR3 length: 13; D gene: -; V gene: TRBV5-1; clone size: many; CDR3 DNA: TGCGCCAGCAGCTTGGCCGAGGGCTACGAGCAGTACTTC; CDR3 protein: CASSLAEGYEQYF
J gene: TRBJ2-3; CDR3 length: 10; D gene: -; V gene: TRBV29-1; clone size: -; CDR3 DNA: TGCAGCGAATCCTCGGATACGCAGTATTTT; CDR3 protein: CSESSDTQYF
J gene: TRBJ2-2; CDR3 length: 13; D gene: -; V gene: TRBV6-4; clone size: many; CDR3 DNA: TGTGCCAGCAGTGACCCGTCCGCCGGGGAGCTGTTTTTT; CDR3 protein: CASSDPSAGELFF
J gene: TRBJ2-7; CDR3 length: 15; D gene: TRBD1; V gene: TRBV20-1; clone size: -; CDR3 DNA: TGCAGTGCTAGTAAGGGGACAGGGGGAACCAGCGAGCAGTACTTC; CDR3 protein: CSASKGTGGTSEQYF
J gene: TRBJ2-7; CDR3 length: 15; D gene: -; V gene: TRBV6-2/TRBV6-3; clone size: -; CDR3 DNA: TGTGCCAGCAGTTACTCGATCGAGGGCTCCTACGAGCAGTACTTC; CDR3 protein: CASSYSIEGSYEQYF
J gene: TRBJ1-6; CDR3 length: 15; D gene: -; V gene: TRBV5-1; clone size: once; CDR3 DNA: TGCGCCAGCAGCTTGACTCCCCCTGAAGGTTCACCCCTCCACTTT; CDR3 protein: CASSLTPPEGSPLHF
J gene: TRBJ2-1; CDR3 length: 16; D gene: TRBD2; V gene: TRBV2; clone size: -; CDR3 DNA: TGTGCCAGCAGTGTGATGGTAGCGGGGGGGCCGGGCGAGCAGTTCTTC; CDR3 protein: CASSVMVAGGPGEQFF
J gene: TRBJ1-1; CDR3 length: 12; D gene: -; V gene: TRBV9; clone size: -; CDR3 DNA: TGTGCCAGCAGCGTAGAAGGGACTGAAGCTTTCTTT; CDR3 protein: CASSVEGTEAFF
J gene: TRBJ2-1; CDR3 length: 15; D gene: TRBD2; V gene: TRBV20-1; clone size: many; CDR3 DNA: TGCAGTGCCATCGGCGGGACTAGCGTTTACAATGAGCAGTTCTTC; CDR3 protein: CSAIGGTSVYNEQFF
J gene: TRBJ1-1; CDR3 length: 20; D gene: -; V gene: TRBV7-8; clone size: -; CDR3 DNA: TGTGCCAGCAGCTTAGACAGCGTCGACAGGCGATTTTTAATGAACACTGAAGCTTTCTTT; CDR3 protein: CASSLDSVDRRFLMNTEAFF
J gene: TRBJ1-1; CDR3 length: 11; D gene: -; V gene: TRBV29-1; clone size: -; CDR3 DNA: TGCAGCGGTACTATGAACACTGAAGCTTTCTTT; CDR3 protein: CSGTMNTEAFF
J gene: TRBJ2-7; CDR3 length: 11; D gene: -; V gene: TRBV15; clone size: -; CDR3 DNA: TGTGCCACCAGCAGCTCTACGAAGCAGTACTTC; CDR3 protein: CATSSSTKQYF
J gene: TRBJ2-2; CDR3 length: 17; D gene: -; V gene: TRBV6-5; clone size: many; CDR3 DNA: TGTGCCAGCAGCCCCACTCGCGGAGTCACGAGCACCGGGGAGCTGTTTTTT; CDR3 protein: CASSPTRGVTSTGELFF
J gene: TRBJ2-7; CDR3 length: 15; D gene: -; V gene: TRBV19; clone size: once; CDR3 DNA: TGTGCCAGTAGTATAGAGGCCACCGATTCCTACGAGCAGTGCTTC; CDR3 protein: CASSIEATDSYEQCF
J gene: TRBJ1-2; CDR3 length: 16; D gene: TRBD1; V gene: TRBV7-8; clone size: -; CDR3 DNA: TGTGCCAGCAGCTCTAGACGGACAGGGGCAAACTATGGCTACACCTTC; CDR3 protein: CASSSRRTGANYGYTF